These 14 T cell receptor beta chains share one sample of origin, sequenced in a study of OX40 agonist ivuxolimab in advanced cancers. Library preparation employed the immunoSEQ multiplex PCR assay. TCRdb re-hosts the immuneACCESS table, in-frame sequences only. Its copies lack some clones; in the studies checked, an unresolved V gene accounts for under half of them, and the cause for the rest is not known. Here the sample has 40,000 to 45,000 clones; 75% to 90% occur a single time. Of the sample, about 4.3% is held by the ten largest clones. The sequencing used CD4+ or CD8+ T cells sorted from blood, collected in a trial of the OX40 agonist ivuxolimab. These receptors were collected from an adult with an advanced solid tumor such as melanoma, head and neck, liver or kidney cancer.

V and J are TRBV19 and TRBJ1-1, with D possibly being TRBD1 (5 bases). CDR1 is LNHDA, CDR2 SQIVND, per germline (reference sequence). Between the trimmed V and J ends, which lost 3 bases and 4 bases, there was a span of 12 bases. The CDR3 length is 14 residues. CDR3 nucleotide sequence: TGTGCCAGTAGTATGCAGGTGAGGGGCACTGAAGCTTTCTTT. Its protein is CASSMQVRGTEAFF.

The chain recombines TRBV14 with TRBJ2-5; D call uncertain. Trimming pared 1 base from V and 6 bases from J, leaving 6 bases between. The V gene's germline CDR1 is SGHDN and CDR2 FVKESK. The CDR3 runs to 12 residues. CDR3: CASSQGMQTQYF. The CDR3 DNA follows: TGTGCCAGCAGCCAAGGAATGCAGACCCAGTACTTC.

The chain carries TRBV27 and TRBJ2-2; possibly TRBD1 for D (6 bases). The CDR3 contains 18 residues. Trimming took off 6 bases at V and 0 bases at J, with 20 bases between the two ends. Per germline, CDR1 MNHEY and CDR2 SMNVEV (reference sequence). DNA for the CDR3: TGTGCCAGCAGAATAAGGCTGGGGGCGCGGGCGAACACCGGGGAGCTGTTTTTT. The encoded protein is CASRIRLGARANTGELFF.

The chain couples TRBV6-6 to TRBJ2-3; 8 nucleotides line up with TRBD1. The germline CDR1 and CDR2 sequences are MNHNY and SVGAGI (reference sequence). Trimming at V came to 6 bases and at J to 1 base, leaving 6 bases not matched to a gene. This CDR3 is 15 amino acids long. Written as DNA, the CDR3 is TGTGCCAGCAGCATACCGGGACAGGGCACAGATACGCAGTATTTT. Translation gives CASSIPGQGTDTQYF.

The chain recombines TRBV28 with TRBJ1-2; tentatively, D is TRBD1 (6 bases). Trimming pared 3 bases from V and 4 bases from J, leaving 9 bases between. This CDR3 is built from 13 residues. Germline loops: CDR1 MDHEN, CDR2 SYDVKM. Here the CDR3 reads CASSFRGGYGYTF. In nucleotides, the CDR3 is TGTGCCAGCAGTTTTCGAGGGGGCTATGGCTACACCTTC.

J is TRBJ1-3 and V is TRBV9; D unresolved. The CDR3 sequence is 15 residues long. Trimming pared 2 bases from V and 3 bases from J, leaving 12 bases between. CDR1 and CDR2 (germline): SGDLS, YYNGEE. The CDR3 DNA is TGTGCCAGCAGCGTCGCGGGTTCTGGTGGAAACACCATATATTTT. Translation: CASSVAGSGGNTIYF.

The chain combines TRBV4-1 with TRBJ2-7; either TRBD1 or TRBD2 may supply D (5 bases each). Germline V gene lookup returns CDR1 MGHRA and CDR2 YSYEKL. The CDR3 runs 17 residues. The ends were cut back, 3 bases at V and 0 bases at J, with 18 bases in the middle. CDR3 sequence: CASSQGLTPGSSYEQYF. The CDR3 DNA is TGCGCCAGCAGCCAGGGGCTAACCCCGGGGAGCTCCTACGAGCAGTACTTC.

The V and J genes are TRBV30 and TRBJ2-1, with 9 bases fitting TRBD2. In germline, CDR1 is GTSNPN, CDR2 SVGIG (reference sequence). This CDR3 is built from 13 residues. The CDR3 DNA is TGTGCATACTCTAGCGGGATCGATAATGAGCAGTTCTTC. Encoded protein: CAYSSGIDNEQFF. Looking up the rest from reference TRBV30 and TRBJ2-1 gives the full variable domain: SQTIHQWPATLVQPVGSPLSLECTVEGTSNPNLYWYRQAAGRGLQLLFYSVGIGQISSEVPQNLSASRPQDRQFILSSKKLLLSDSGFYLCAYSSGIDNEQFFGPGTRLTVL.

This sequence joins TRBV6-1 and TRBJ2-2, with D perhaps matching TRBD1 (6 bases). Germline values: CDR1 MNHNS, CDR2 SASEGT. The ends were cut back, 2 bases at V and 3 bases at J, with 22 bases in the middle. This CDR3 region has 19 residues. The CDR3 region is CASSEFSTTGHLYTGELFF. CDR3 DNA: TGTGCCAGCAGTGAATTTTCAACGACGGGACACCTTTACACCGGGGAGCTGTTTTTT.

In its sample, this clone was seen a few times. This chain uses TRBV7-9 with TRBJ2-3; perhaps TRBD2 as D (6 bases). Trimming removed 5 bases from V and 6 bases from J, with 15 bases in between. This CDR3 contains 14 residues. Per the germline V gene, CDR1 is SEHNR and CDR2 is FQNEAQ (reference sequence). In DNA, the CDR3 is TGTGCCAGCAGCCCGTCGGACTACGCGGATACGCAGTATTTT. It is translated as CASSPSDYADTQYF. The variable domain in full, with the rest retrieved from reference TRBV7-9 and TRBJ2-3, is DTGVSQNPRHKITKRGQNVTFRCDPISEHNRLYWYRQTLGQGPEFLTYFQNEAQLEKSRLLSDRFSAERPKGSFSTLEIQRTEQGDSAMYLCASSPSDYADTQYFGPGTRLTVL.

V is TRBV5-1 and J is TRBJ2-1, with 7 bases fitting TRBD2. Germline V gives CDR1 SGHRS, CDR2 YFSETQ. This CDR3 contains 17 residues. With V trimmed by 2 bases and J by 1 base, 9 bases remained unmatched. The CDR3 bases are TGCGCCAGCAGCTTAAGGCTAGCGGAGGCGTCCTACAATGAGCAGTTCTTC. Protein product: CASSLRLAEASYNEQFF.

The chain couples TRBV10-2 to TRBJ2-1; 13 bases are a match to TRBD2. V lost 7 bases and J lost 5; bases outside the gene matches: 8. Germline values: CDR1 WSHSY, CDR2 SAAADI. The CDR3 loop spans 16 amino acids. The CDR3, as DNA: TGCGCCAGCACCCTGACTAGCGGGGGGCCCCACAATGAGCAGTTCTTC. Amino acid sequence: CASTLTSGGPHNEQFF.

V usage is TRBV9 and J usage is TRBJ2-1; D is perhaps TRBD1 (6 bases). CDR1 SGDLS and CDR2 YYNGEE come from the germline V gene. The CDR3 sequence is 14 residues long. The V end was cut by 4 bases, the J end by 5 bases, with 13 bases between. CDR3 region: CASSNRDPNNEQFF. CDR3 coding DNA: TGTGCCAGCAGCAACAGGGACCCGAACAATGAGCAGTTCTTC.

V usage is TRBV6-1 and J usage is TRBJ1-3; a possible D gene is TRBD1 (5 bases). The germline gives CDR1 MNHNS, CDR2 SASEGT. The length of the CDR3 is 17 residues. V lost 4 bases, J lost 4 bases, and 20 bases lay in between. CDR3 protein: CASSVHTTMGEGNTIYF. Written as DNA, the CDR3 is TGTGCCAGCAGTGTTCATACAACAATGGGGGAAGGAAACACCATATATTTT.